One and the same sample provided the 3 T cell receptor beta chains below, sequenced in a study of T-cell reconstitution after alpha-beta-depleted transplantation in children. Construction of the TCRbeta library involved unique molecular identifiers. TCRdb independently ran MiXCR on the PCR reads; one entry per CDR3 protein. Altogether roughly 98,000 distinct CDR3 sequences are present, around 15% being singletons, with the ten largest covering 15% to 20%. The sample consisted of PBMCs, mostly from graft donor cells, taken 180 days after TCRalphabeta/CD19-depleted stem cell transplant. Source of these receptors: a male patient between 2 and 10 years old who had a stem cell transplant for acute lymphoblastic leukemia, so the T cells may come from the graft donor.

J is TRBJ2-7 and V is TRBV5-4; D unclear. Trimming cost V 2 bases and J 6 bases, with 12 bases left between them. The CDR3 runs 13 residues. Germline lookup yields CDR1 SGHNT and CDR2 YYREEE (reference sequence). The CDR3 region is CASSFRPDSEQYF. In nucleotides, the CDR3 is TGTGCCAGCAGCTTTAGACCCGACTCCGAGCAGTACTTC.

The chain links TRBV29-1 to TRBJ1-2, with TRBD1 matching 11 bases. CDR1 and CDR2 (germline): SQVTM, ANQGSEA. The CDR3 extends over 13 amino acids. Germline trimming cut 7 bases from V and 8 bases from J; bases unmatched to any gene: 9. CDR3 sequence: CSASGQGVGGYTF. The DNA for the CDR3 is TGCAGCGCCTCGGGACAGGGGGTAGGAGGCTACACCTTC. Filled out from reference TRBV29-1 and TRBJ1-2, the complete variable domain reads SAVISQKPSRDICQRGTSLTIQCQVDSQVTMMFWYRQQPGQSLTLIATANQGSEATYESGFVIDKFPISRPNLTFSTLTVSNMSPEDSSIYLCSASGQGVGGYTFGSGTRLTVV.

The chain joins TRBV30 to TRBJ1-2; D call uncertain. V was clipped by 7 bases and J by 4 bases, with 10 bases between them. The germline CDR1 and CDR2 sequences are GTSNPN and SVGIG (reference sequence). CDR3 length equals 11 residues. This CDR3 is CALSGGYGYTF. Here the CDR3 DNA reads TGTGCCTTATCGGGCGGCTATGGCTACACCTTC.